At least ten counts were recorded for the clone carrying this T cell receptor (beta chain). This entry is derived from a study of T cells in Graves' hyperthyroidism and ophthalmopathy. RNA transcripts were the template for amplifying TCR beta CDR3 regions. With the HTBI primer set, the TCR CDR3 went through a first round of RT-PCR. Via MiXCR, TCRdb re-called the multiplex PCR reads, giving one row per CDR3 protein. The sample carries approximately 570,000 distinct CDR3 sequences, 15% to 20% recorded once. In germline, CDR1 is LGHDT, CDR2 YNNKEL (reference sequence). V was shortened by 5 bases and J by 0 bases, with 14 bases between the two germline ends. CDR3 length: 15 amino acids.

The TCR sequence derives from a man aged 35 to 55 with Graves' ophthalmopathy. This chain links TRBV3-1 with TRBJ2-7; the D gene could be TRBD1 or TRBD2 (5 bases each). The sample comprised blood. The CDR3 region has the DNA TGTGCCAGCAGCACCGGGACGGTGAGCTCCTACGAGCAGTACTTC. This sequence encodes CASSTGTVSSYEQYF.